This record concerns one T cell receptor (beta chain) sequence. What it recognizes is unknown. These data originate in a study of T cell responses to AZD1222 COVID-19 vaccine. Study details: Second-dose intervals of approximately 4 or approximately 12 weeks were pooled. Regarding the study as a whole: Among those given AZD1222, only six or seven were seropositive at baseline. Mostly white British, mostly female donors; authors suggested clonal diversity may be underestimated.

This table comes from immunoSEQ multiplex PCR, and its TCRdb copy is limited to in-frame clones, with some not included. There are about 130,000 clones in the sample; 90% occur only once, and 6.9% lies in the top ten. CDR1 is SGHDN and CDR2 is FVKESK in the germline V gene. CDR3 length: 12 residues. Trimming cost V 4 bases and J 8 bases, with 8 bases left between them. This clonotype originated in an adult in good health. This chain connects TRBV14 to TRBJ1-4; no clear D. The sample consisted of peripheral blood, taken on day 0 of AZD1222 vaccination. CDR3 amino acids: CASSLQREKLFF. As DNA, the CDR3 is TGTGCCAGCAGCCTCCAGAGGGAAAAACTGTTTTTT.